One sample yielded the 22 T cell receptor beta chains listed below, sequenced in a study of blood T cell repertoires in COVID-19 (dated by TCRdb to the early 2020s). Preparation of the library involved the immunoSEQ multiplex PCR assay. Not all clones reach the TCRdb copy of this immuneACCESS table, which keeps in-frame sequences only. Checked studies attribute under half of the gap to unresolved V genes and leave the rest unexplained. This sample comprises roughly 140,000 clones, roughly 84% of them detected only once. Roughly 3.9% of the sample goes to the ten largest clones. Sequenced input: PBMCs or T cells enriched from blood (not recorded which). These receptors all come from a man in his fifties or sixties in a cohort exposed to, infected with or recovered from COVID-19 (not recorded which).

This clone occurred a few times. V usage is TRBV12-3 or TRBV12-4 and J usage is TRBJ1-5, with unresolved D. CDR3 length: 13 residues. The germline V and J ends were trimmed by 2 bases and 4 bases, with 6 bases remaining between them. The CDR3 sequence: CASSLSGNQPQHF. For the CDR3, the DNA is TGTGCCAGCAGTTTATCGGGGAATCAGCCCCAGCATTTT.

V is TRBV6-6 and J is TRBJ1-3, with a tentative D call TRBD1 (6 bases). The CDR3 runs to 13 residues. Per germline, CDR1 MNHNY and CDR2 SVGAGI (reference sequence). V lost 10 bases and J 4 bases, leaving 14 bases between the germline ends. The CDR3 coding sequence is TGTGCCACCTTTGGGACATCGGGAAACACCATATATTTT. Its translation: CATFGTSGNTIYF.

V and J are TRBV10-3 and TRBJ1-2; 10 bases agree with TRBD1. Germline-derived CDR1 and CDR2 are ENHRY and SYGVKD. Germline trimming cut 4 bases from V and 7 bases from J; bases unmatched to any gene: 3. The CDR3 has 13 amino acids. CDR3 in DNA: TGTGCCATCAGTGCTGGGACAGGGGTTGGCTACACCTTC. Amino acids: CAISAGTGVGYTF.

V and J are TRBV7-9 and TRBJ2-7, with D perhaps TRBD1 (5 bases). The CDR3 is 14 amino acids. With 0 bases removed from V and 4 bases from J, the gap between germline ends came to 10 bases. Germline assignment: CDR1 SEHNR and CDR2 FQNEAQ (reference sequence). As DNA, the CDR3 is TGTGCCAGCAGCTTAGCCCAGGGTCCTTACGAGCAGTACTTC. It specifies CASSLAQGPYEQYF.

The chain uses TRBV5-1 and TRBJ2-2, with 8 bases that match TRBD2. This CDR3 spans 17 amino acids. Germline V gene sequence: CDR1 SGHRS, CDR2 YFSETQ. Trimming at V came to 2 bases and at J to 6 bases, leaving 12 bases not matched to a gene. The CDR3 nucleotides read TGCGCCAGCAGCTTAAAAGCGGGGGCTCCGCGGGCCGGGGAGCTGTTTTTT. It codes for CASSLKAGAPRAGELFF.

This chain uses TRBV24-1 with TRBJ1-4; the match to TRBD1 covers 11 bases. Germline trimming cut 4 bases from V and 6 bases from J; bases unmatched to any gene: 3. The CDR3 length is 15 residues. CDR1 is KGHDR, CDR2 SFDVKD, per germline. This CDR3 is CATSDPGQGDEKLFF. For the CDR3, the DNA is TGTGCCACCAGTGACCCGGGACAGGGGGATGAAAAACTGTTTTTT.

As regards this clone: Germline and junction disagree at one end, which may indicate a read error. The chain carries TRBV28 and TRBJ1-1; D is ambiguous. The CDR3 length is 11 residues. Germline V gene lookup returns CDR1 MDHEN and CDR2 SYDVKM. DNA of the CDR3: TGTGCCAGCAGCACCATGGTTAGCTCTAACTTT. It is translated as CASSTMVSSNF.

The chain recombines TRBV27 with TRBJ2-7, with 13 bases aligning to TRBD2. With V trimmed by 6 bases and J by 13 bases, 6 bases remained unmatched. CDR1 is MNHEY and CDR2 is SMNVEV in the germline V gene (reference sequence). This CDR3 is 12 amino acids long. CDR3 sequence: CASSFGTSGIYF. DNA for the CDR3: TGTGCCAGCAGCTTTGGGACTAGCGGGATTTACTTC.

This chain joins TRBV7-9 and TRBJ1-1; the D is unclear. This CDR3 region has 14 residues. Germline values: CDR1 SEHNR, CDR2 FQNEAQ (reference sequence). V was pared by 1 base and J by 4 bases, with 10 bases between. The CDR3 region has the DNA TGTGCCAGCAGCTTAGACAGCGGGGTCACTGAAGCTTTCTTT. It specifies CASSLDSGVTEAFF.

This clone was detected a few times. The chain couples TRBV6-5 to TRBJ2-5; D is possibly TRBD2 (5 bases). The CDR3 is made up of 13 amino acids. V dropped 6 bases and J dropped 3 bases, with 11 bases sitting between them. CDR1 and CDR2 (germline): MNHEY, SVGAGI. CDR3 in DNA: TGTGCCAGCAGCGCCTGGGGAGAAGAGACCCAGTACTTC. It codes for CASSAWGEETQYF.

The V call is TRBV27, the J call TRBJ1-6; D might be TRBD1 (6 bases). The CDR3 loop spans 16 amino acids. V was clipped by 3 bases and J by 10 bases, with 19 bases between them. The V gene's germline CDR1 is MNHEY and CDR2 SMNVEV (reference sequence). The CDR3 region has the DNA TGTGCCAGCAGTTTGGCGGGGGGCGTTAGGAAATCACCCCTCCACTTT. It is translated as CASSLAGGVRKSPLHF.

This chain connects TRBV3-1 (or the pseudogene TRBV3-2) to TRBJ2-7; 11 bases are shared with TRBD1. From germline, CDR1 is LGHDT and CDR2 YNNKEL (reference sequence). Unmatched junction bases numbered 8, after V lost 4 bases and J lost 3 bases. This CDR3 is built from 16 residues. The CDR3 protein is CASSPGLGQGDYEQYF. Written as DNA, the CDR3 is TGTGCCAGCAGCCCGGGACTGGGACAGGGGGACTACGAGCAGTACTTC.

The rearrangement joins TRBV11-2 to TRBJ1-1, with a possible D match to TRBD1 (6 bases). The V end lost 0 bases, the J end lost 0 bases, and 8 bases lay between the germline ends. Germline values: CDR1 SGHAT, CDR2 FQNNGV. The length of the CDR3 is 15 residues. CDR3 amino acids: CASSLDGGMNTEAFF. CDR3 coding DNA: TGTGCCAGCAGCTTAGATGGGGGCATGAACACTGAAGCTTTCTTT.

The V and J genes are TRBV7-3 and TRBJ2-2; TRBD1 agrees at 8 bases. Germline CDR1 is SGHTA and CDR2 is FQGTGA. J gave up 1 base and V 2 bases, and 3 bases lay outside the gene matches. There are 16 residues in the CDR3. Here the CDR3 reads CASSLQGALNTGELFF. CDR3 DNA sequence: TGTGCCAGCAGCTTACAGGGGGCCTTGAACACCGGGGAGCTGTTTTTT.

V usage is TRBV24-1 and J usage is TRBJ2-1, with TRBD2 matching 7 bases. This CDR3 has 14 amino acids. Looked up from germline, CDR1 is KGHDR and CDR2 is SFDVKD. Unmatched junction bases numbered 7, after V lost 5 bases and J lost 7 bases. The CDR3 DNA reads TGTGCCACCAGTGTGCCGGGGGGATGGAATGAGCAGTTCTTC. As protein: CATSVPGGWNEQFF.

The rearrangement joins TRBV27 to TRBJ2-3, with D maybe TRBD1 (7 bases). CDR1 is MNHEY, CDR2 SMNVEV, per germline (reference sequence). V shed 1 base and J shed 1 base, with 21 bases lying between them. The CDR3 runs 19 residues. The CDR3 DNA is TGTGCCAGCAGTTTATGGGACAGAGGGAGGACTATTCGCACAGATACGCAGTATTTT. Amino acid sequence: CASSLWDRGRTIRTDTQYF.

This clone turned up a few times. The gene calls are TRBV11-2 and TRBJ2-1; D unresolved. In germline, CDR1 is SGHAT, CDR2 FQNNGV. Trimming took off 5 bases at V and 0 bases at J, with 11 bases between the two ends. There are 15 residues in the CDR3. CDR3 nucleotides: TGTGCCAGCAGCCCCCCCTGGAGCTCCTACAATGAGCAGTTCTTC. Protein: CASSPPWSSYNEQFF.

J is TRBJ2-7 and V is TRBV5-6, with a weak D call TRBD1 (5 bases). This CDR3 spans 13 amino acids. The ends were cut back, 0 bases at V and 1 base at J, with 5 bases in the middle. The germline gives CDR1 SGHDT, CDR2 YYEEEE. Here the CDR3 reads CASSLDRSYEQYF. The DNA of the CDR3 is TGTGCCAGCAGCTTGGACAGGTCCTACGAGCAGTACTTC.

This clone showed up just a few times. The chain recombines TRBV18 with TRBJ1-1; 8 bases are a match to TRBD1. J was trimmed by 5 bases and V by 3 bases; bases with no gene match: 5. Looked up from germline, CDR1 is KGHSH and CDR2 is LQKENI. This CDR3 has 14 residues. The CDR3, as DNA: TGTGCCAGCTCACCCTCAGGGGGCTTTACTGAAGCTTTCTTT. It codes for CASSPSGGFTEAFF.

The chain links TRBV21-1 to TRBJ1-1. TRBV21-1 represents a pseudogene. The CDR3 spans 15 residues. CDR3 nucleotide sequence: TGTGCCAGCAGCCCCAGCTGGGGGGGCAGCGCTGAAGCTTTCTTT. It translates to CASSPSWGGSAEAFF.

The chain carries TRBV6-5 and TRBJ2-7; 10 positions agree with TRBD2. J was trimmed by 5 bases and V by 10 bases; bases with no gene match: 5. The CDR3 covers 12 residues. Germline-derived CDR1 and CDR2 are MNHEY and SVGAGI. DNA for the CDR3: TGTGCCACCTGGACTAGCGGCCACGAGCAGTACTTC. This translates into CATWTSGHEQYF.

The genes are TRBV5-6 and TRBJ2-7; D is uncertain. Germline assignment: CDR1 SGHDT and CDR2 YYEEEE. This CDR3 is built from 13 residues. V was pared by 4 bases and J by 3 bases, with 11 bases between. As DNA, the CDR3 is TGTGCCAGCAGCAGTGGAGATAGCTACGAGCAGTACTTC. Amino acid sequence: CASSSGDSYEQYF.